Listed below are T cell receptor beta chains from one sample, sequenced in a study of response to subunit inactivated influenza vaccine. TCRdb called the RT-PCR reads again in MiXCR, with one record for every CDR3 protein. The data show 530,000 or so distinct CDR3 sequences, 14% seen once. The sample in question was PBMCs from blood, obtained 11 to 12 days after vaccination. Every receptor here comes from a man in his fifties who received an inactivated influenza vaccine. Both conserved end residues are part of each CDR3. A D gene is named only where the DNA matches it firmly. Size is omitted from some rows. Given values are once, few, many or a class for expanded clones.

NA,TRBJ1-5,TRBV9,NA,CASSVSGTFNQPQHF,TGTGCCAGCAGCGTATCCGGGACATTTAATCAGCCCCAGCATTTT
NA,TRBJ1-3,TRBV12-3/TRBV12-4,NA,CASSAVIGNTIYF,TGTGCCAGCAGTGCGGTTATCGGAAACACCATATATTTT
NA,TRBJ1-2,TRBV11-2,NA,CASSLVSGKGYTF,TGTGCCAGCAGCCTGGTTTCAGGGAAAGGCTACACCTTC
NA,TRBJ2-2,TRBV5-5,few,CASSPRAGEYGELFF,TGTGCCAGCAGCCCCCGCGCAGGAGAATACGGGGAGCTGTTTTTT
TRBD1,TRBJ2-6,TRBV28,few,CASTQGVSGANVLTF,TGTGCCAGCACTCAGGGGGTCTCTGGGGCCAACGTCCTGACTTTC
TRBD2,TRBJ2-2,TRBV6-2/TRBV6-3,NA,CASSYPSGNTGELFF,TGTGCCAGCAGTTACCCTAGCGGGAACACCGGGGAGCTGTTTTTT
NA,TRBJ1-5,TRBV28,few,CASRAYSNQPQHF,TGTGCCAGCCGGGCGTATAGCAATCAGCCCCAGCATTTT
TRBD2,TRBJ2-1,TRBV6-5,few,CASSYSVLAGFYNEQFF,TGTGCCAGCAGTTACTCCGTCCTAGCGGGGTTCTACAATGAGCAGTTCTTC
TRBD1,TRBJ2-1,TRBV29-1,few,CSVEGQGVNEQFF,TGCAGCGTTGAGGGACAGGGAGTTAATGAGCAGTTCTTC
NA,TRBJ2-7,TRBV6-5,NA,CASSYSPGAYEQYF,TGTGCCAGCAGTTACTCACCAGGAGCCTACGAGCAGTACTTC
NA,TRBJ1-5,TRBV6-1,NA,CASPGWGQPQHF,TGTGCCAGCCCGGGGTGGGGGCAGCCCCAGCATTTT
TRBD1,TRBJ2-1,TRBV11-3,NA,CASSLGPNQGALGQFF,TGTGCCAGCAGCTTAGGGCCGAATCAGGGGGCGCTGGGGCAGTTCTTC
NA,TRBJ2-3,TRBV5-6,few,CASRPRDIRTDTQYF,TGTGCCAGCAGACCACGGGACATACGCACAGATACGCAGTATTTT
NA,TRBJ2-5,TRBV7-9,few,CASSVSLAGQETQYF,TGTGCCAGCAGCGTTAGCTTAGCAGGACAAGAGACCCAGTACTTC
NA,TRBJ2-1,TRBV4-3,many,CASSQATEQFF,TGCGCCAGCAGCCAGGCTACCGAGCAGTTCTTC
TRBD2,TRBJ2-5,TRBV10-3,few,CAISESGVGETQYF,TGTGCCATCAGTGAGAGCGGGGTAGGGGAGACCCAGTACTTC
TRBD1,TRBJ1-5,TRBV15,many,CATSGGGTGSYQPQHF,TGTGCCACCAGCGGGGGGGGGACAGGGTCTTATCAGCCCCAGCATTTT
TRBD1,TRBJ1-1,TRBV29-1,few,CGFQGQVNTEAFF,TGCGGATTCCAGGGACAGGTGAACACTGAAGCTTTCTTT
NA,TRBJ2-7,TRBV7-9,few,CASSRTPQDEQYF,TGTGCCAGCAGCCGGACTCCCCAAGACGAGCAGTACTTC
TRBD1,TRBJ2-3,TRBV6-4,NA,CASSLTGTGLTDTQYF,TGTGCCAGCAGTCTGACCGGGACAGGGCTTACAGATACGCAGTATTTT
TRBD1,TRBJ2-3,TRBV6-2/TRBV6-3,many,CASRDSKTSTITDTQYF,TGTGCCAGCCGGGACAGCAAGACCTCAACGATCACTGATACGCAGTATTTT
NA,TRBJ2-5,TRBV24-1,few,CATSDSWGPDQETQYF,TGTGCCACCAGTGATTCGTGGGGGCCAGACCAAGAGACCCAGTACTTC
TRBD1,TRBJ2-2,TRBV11-2,few,CASSLAGQGFYTGELFF,TGTGCCAGCAGCTTAGCAGGACAGGGCTTCTACACCGGGGAGCTGTTTTTT
TRBD2,TRBJ2-7,TRBV6-1,NA,CASSGTSGGPYEQYF,TGTGCCAGCAGTGGGACTAGCGGGGGGCCATACGAGCAGTACTTC
NA,TRBJ2-7,TRBV6-1,many,CASSQHPLWSSSYEQYF,TGTGCCAGCAGTCAGCATCCCCTGTGGTCGTCCTCCTACGAGCAGTACTTC
NA,TRBJ1-2,TRBV7-2,few,CASSSTGMGYGYTF,TGTGCCAGCAGCTCGACGGGGATGGGCTATGGCTACACCTTC
TRBD2,TRBJ2-5,TRBV5-1,NA,CASRPVTGGQETQYF,TGCGCCAGCAGACCCGTAACGGGGGGACAAGAGACCCAGTACTTC
NA,TRBJ2-1,TRBV20-1,few,CSASSYGGNWYNEQFF,TGCAGTGCTAGCAGCTACGGAGGGAACTGGTACAATGAGCAGTTCTTC
NA,TRBJ2-1,TRBV12-3/TRBV12-4,many,CASSPRDTVRLSYNEQFF,TGTGCCAGCAGTCCGCGGGACACTGTACGCTTATCCTACAATGAGCAGTTCTTC
TRBD1,TRBJ2-7,TRBV12-3/TRBV12-4,few,CASSLGPSDRGYEQYF,TGTGCCAGCAGTTTGGGTCCCTCGGACAGGGGGTACGAGCAGTACTTC
NA,TRBJ2-1,TRBV7-9,few,CASSSGTKQFF,TGTGCCAGCAGCTCCGGGACCAAGCAGTTCTTC
NA,TRBJ1-6,TRBV11-1,NA,CASSLLGHMAQGDSPLHF,TGTGCCAGCAGCTTATTGGGACACATGGCCCAAGGCGATTCACCCCTCCACTTT
TRBD2,TRBJ2-1,TRBV10-1,few,CASSTTSGGESQFF,TGCGCCAGCAGTACTACTAGCGGGGGGGAATCGCAGTTCTTC
NA,TRBJ1-2,TRBV5-6,many,CASSLTVGVYGYTF,TGTGCCAGCAGCTTGACGGTTGGGGTCTATGGCTACACCTTC